This TCR beta chain was identified during a study of blood T cells in healthy people across ages. Points from the study as a whole: The study found more naive CD4+ cells and higher diversity in long-lived than aged donors. In older individuals, TCR beta diversity per million T cells was lower, falling roughly linearly with age.

This CDR3 is 11 amino acids long. Trimming cost V 3 bases and J 7 bases, with 7 bases left between them. CDR1 is DFQATT, CDR2 SNEGSKA, per germline (reference sequence). This clonotype was recorded at least ten times. No antigen is known for it. Alongside a J-beta primer mix, a sample-barcoded 5' primer served in a second PCR lasting 7 to 11 cycles. A single record per CDR3 protein comes from TCRdb applying MiXCR to the 5' RACE reads. Of about 1.5 million distinct CDR3 sequences in the sample, about 45% were seen once. Sequencing used blood. The chain links TRBV20-1 to TRBJ2-1; D not certain. This TCR was sampled from a woman aged 18-30 years in good health. The CDR3 DNA sequence: TGCAGTGCTAGCCTGGGGAATGAGCAGTTCTTC. Its translation is CSASLGNEQFF.